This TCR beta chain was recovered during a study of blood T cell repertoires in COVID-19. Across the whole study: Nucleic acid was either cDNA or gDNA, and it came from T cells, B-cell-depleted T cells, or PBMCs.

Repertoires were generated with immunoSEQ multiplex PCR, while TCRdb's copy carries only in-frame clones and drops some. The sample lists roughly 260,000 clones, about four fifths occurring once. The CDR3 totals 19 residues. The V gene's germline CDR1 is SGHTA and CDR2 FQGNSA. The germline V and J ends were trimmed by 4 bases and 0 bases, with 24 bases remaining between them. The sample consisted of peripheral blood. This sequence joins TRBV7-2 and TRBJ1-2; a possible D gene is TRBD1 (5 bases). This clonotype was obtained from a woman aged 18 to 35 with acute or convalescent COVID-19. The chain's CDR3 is CASSSPMLSWGEANYGYTF. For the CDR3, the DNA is TGTGCCAGCAGCTCACCTATGTTGTCTTGGGGGGAGGCTAACTATGGCTACACCTTC.